This T cell receptor (beta chain) was sequenced for a study of T cells after yellow fever vaccination. General observations from the study: Abundant contaminating clonotypes from the bulk population could appear in FACS-sorted repertoires. Clonotypes found in both CD4 and CD8 compartments made up a small share.

V lost 2 bases and J 4 bases, leaving 4 bases between the germline ends. The CDR3 covers 11 residues. Per germline, CDR1 SGHDT and CDR2 YYEEEE. This clonotype has ten or more counts. The antigen is unknown. TCRdb reprocessed the 5' RACE reads with MiXCR, giving one entry per CDR3 protein. Seen here are some 130,000 distinct CDR3 sequences, just over 6.5% observed once, and the top ten hold 0.55% to 0.7%. Sequences were derived from CD4+ T cells sorted from PBMCs, sampled 10 days after the yellow fever booster vaccination. The V gene is TRBV5-6, the J gene TRBJ2-7; D is uncertain. The sequence was obtained from a man aged 25-45 years who received the YFV17D yellow fever vaccine. The DNA of the CDR3 is TGTGCCAGCAGCTTCCATTACGAGCAGTACTTC. Amino acid sequence: CASSFHYEQYF.